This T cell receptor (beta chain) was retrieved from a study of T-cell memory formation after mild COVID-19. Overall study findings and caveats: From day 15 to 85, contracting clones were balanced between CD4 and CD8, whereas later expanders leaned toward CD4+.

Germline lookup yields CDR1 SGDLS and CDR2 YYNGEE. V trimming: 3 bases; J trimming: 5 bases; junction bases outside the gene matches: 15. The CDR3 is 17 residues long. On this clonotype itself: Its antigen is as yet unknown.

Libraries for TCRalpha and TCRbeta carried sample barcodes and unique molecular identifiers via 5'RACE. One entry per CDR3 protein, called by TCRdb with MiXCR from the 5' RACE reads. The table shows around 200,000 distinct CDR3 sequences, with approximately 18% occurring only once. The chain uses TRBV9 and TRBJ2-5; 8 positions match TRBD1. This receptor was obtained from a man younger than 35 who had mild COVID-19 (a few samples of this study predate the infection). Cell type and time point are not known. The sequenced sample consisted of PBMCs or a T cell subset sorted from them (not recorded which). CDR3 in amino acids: CASSERLGRGPIETQYF. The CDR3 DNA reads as TGTGCCAGCAGCGAGCGCCTGGGCAGGGGGCCTATCGAGACCCAGTACTTC.